The 12 T cell receptor beta chains reported below all come from one sample, sequenced in a study of vaccination effects on CD4 cells after COVID-19. No antigen has been identified for these receptors. The method was immunoSEQ multiplex PCR; TCRdb's version includes in-frame clones alone and lacks a portion of them. The table has around 50,000 clones, about 77% seen once; the top ten hold around 5%. With the ViraFEST assay, the study expanded antigen-specific CD4+ T cells using viral peptide pools, then sequenced them. Culturing for 10 days preceded CD4+ T cell isolation. The person's infection with SARS-CoV-2, confirmed by PCR, took place between March and December 2020. Source: CD4+ T cells from PBMCs cultured with HIV peptides, taken before COVID-19 vaccination. The subset denotes: HIV-1 Nef peptide pool negative control/reference culture. The source of these receptors is a human donor who had a prior SARS-CoV-2 infection.

The chain uses TRBV6-5 and TRBJ2-1; 9 nucleotides agree with TRBD2. Germline CDR1 is MNHEY and CDR2 is SVGAGI. This CDR3 spans 15 amino acids. The V segment lost 6 bases and the J segment 6 bases; nucleotides outside the gene matches: 9. CDR3 sequence: CASSNPGTSFNEQFF. Here the CDR3 DNA reads TGTGCCAGCAGCAACCCCGGGACTAGCTTCAATGAGCAGTTCTTC.

The chain carries TRBV29-1 and TRBJ1-2, with a tentative D call TRBD1 (6 bases). Germline loops: CDR1 SQVTM, CDR2 ANQGSEA. This CDR3 contains 14 residues. Trimming removed 7 bases from V and 3 bases from J, with 18 bases in between. CDR3 sequence: CSALPQGHYYGYTF. The CDR3 DNA follows: TGCAGCGCCCTGCCCCAGGGACACTACTATGGCTACACCTTC.

The genes are TRBV19 and TRBJ2-7; a weak D match, TRBD1 (8 bases). This CDR3 contains 15 residues. Germline V gives CDR1 LNHDA, CDR2 SQIVND (reference sequence). V dropped 3 bases and J dropped 2 bases, with 14 bases sitting between them. This CDR3 is CASSISTGGAYEQYF. For the CDR3, the DNA is TGTGCCAGTAGTATTTCCACAGGGGGGGCCTACGAGCAGTACTTC.

The chain carries TRBV2 and TRBJ2-2; 8 bases agree with TRBD2. V was clipped by 6 bases and J by 5 bases; unmatched bases: 8. Per the germline V gene, CDR1 is SNHLY and CDR2 is FYNNEI. The CDR3 spans 15 residues. CDR3 DNA: TGTGCCAGCAGACTAGCGGCCATTGGGACCGGGGAGCTGTTTTTT. It specifies CASRLAAIGTGELFF. Supplemented by reference TRBV2 and TRBJ2-2, the full variable domain reads EPEVTQTPSHQVTQMGQEVILRCVPISNHLYFYWYRQILGQKVEFLVSFYNNEISEKSEIFDDQFSVERPDGSNFTLKIRSTKLEDSAMYFCASRLAAIGTGELFFGEGSRLTVL.

The J gene is TRBJ2-7, the V gene TRBV19; 10 bases map to TRBD1. V was pared by 3 bases and J by 2 bases, with 4 bases of the junction left unmatched. Germline CDR1 is LNHDA and CDR2 is SQIVND (reference sequence). This CDR3 region has 15 residues. The CDR3 DNA follows: TGTGCCAGTAGTATGGGGACAGGGGTTACCTACGAGCAGTACTTC. This codes for CASSMGTGVTYEQYF. Full variable domain (missing parts from reference TRBV19 and TRBJ2-7): DGGITQSPKYLFRKEGQNVTLSCEQNLNHDAMYWYRQDPGQGLRLIYYSQIVNDFQKGDIAEGYSVSREKKESFPLTVTSAQKNPTAFYLCASSMGTGVTYEQYFGPGTRLTVT.

The chain combines TRBV6-1 with TRBJ1-2; no clear D. The CDR3 has 12 residues. CDR1 and CDR2 from the germline V gene are MNHNS and SASEGT. Trimming pared 3 bases from V and 2 bases from J, leaving 4 bases between. CDR3 nucleotide sequence: TGTGCCAGCAGTGAGGGGAACTATGGCTACACCTTC. Its protein is CASSEGNYGYTF.

The CDR3 coding sequence is TGTGCCAGCAGACCCGGGACAGGGGCTTTTTCACCCCTCCACTTT. It codes for CASRPGTGAFSPLHF. V is TRBV5-4 and J is TRBJ1-6; the match to TRBD1 covers 10 bases. The CDR3 covers 15 residues. After removal of 5 bases from V and 9 bases from J, the junction contained 8 bases not matched to a gene. Germline V gene sequence: CDR1 SGHNT, CDR2 YYREEE (reference sequence).

The chain couples TRBV21-1 to TRBJ2-5; TRBD1 reflects the table's D call only, with no check against the DNA. TRBV21-1 is a known pseudogene. The CDR3 loop spans 16 amino acids. In nucleotides, the CDR3 is TGTGCCAGCAGCAAGACCCGGGACAGGACACAAGAGACCCAGTACTTC. This translates into CASSKTRDRTQETQYF.

The V gene is TRBV9, the J gene TRBJ1-2, with D unclear. Germline assignment: CDR1 SGDLS and CDR2 YYNGEE. The CDR3 loop spans 14 amino acids. V was clipped by 1 base and J by 8 bases, with 15 bases between them. The CDR3 protein is CASSVSPLDGGYTF. CDR3 nucleotides: TGTGCCAGCAGCGTATCCCCCTTGGATGGCGGCTACACCTTC. Together with reference TRBV9 and TRBJ1-2, the CDR3 gives the full variable domain: DSGVTQTPKHLITATGQRVTLRCSPRSGDLSVYWYQQSLDQGLQFLIQYYNGEERAKGNILERFSAQQFPDLHSELNLSSLELGDSALYFCASSVSPLDGGYTFGSGTRLTVV.

CDR3 bases: TGTGCCAGCAGCTTAAGGAGCGGGAGCAATGAGCAGTTCTTC. Residues: CASSLRSGSNEQFF. The rearrangement joins TRBV7-3 to TRBJ2-1, with TRBD2 identical over 8 bases. This CDR3 has 14 residues. The V and J ends lost 1 base and 6 bases, in that order; junction bases with no gene match: 2. Germline CDR1 SGHTA, CDR2 FQGTGA.

This clone has only one observation. This sequence joins TRBV10-3 and TRBJ2-3; D is possibly TRBD2 (7 bases). CDR1 and CDR2 (germline): ENHRY, SYGVKD. Between the trimmed V and J ends, which lost 8 bases and 3 bases, there was a span of 21 bases. The CDR3 covers 16 residues. The CDR3: CAIGGASGRQTDTQYF. The CDR3 bases are TGTGCCATCGGGGGGGCTAGCGGCCGTCAAACAGATACGCAGTATTTT.

The chain links TRBV6-5 to TRBJ1-1; no clear D gene. The CDR3 contains 10 residues. Germline V gives CDR1 MNHEY, CDR2 SVGAGI. V was trimmed by 9 bases and J by 5 bases, leaving 7 bases between them. The CDR3, as DNA: TGTGCCAGTGGAAGGACTGAAGCTTTCTTT. Translation gives CASGRTEAFF.